This paragraph reports one TCR beta chain. What antigen it recognizes has not been identified. Base quality data are lacking; no much larger clone is found one base away. The sample's time point label, decoded: about 28 days (+/-7) after the second vaccine dose. AZD1222 recipients whose second dose came at about 4 weeks and those whose second dose came at about 12 weeks were combined into one group, since spike-specific TCR depth and breadth did not differ between the two schedules. Samples from vaccinated people were obtained from the UK trials COV001 and COV002, which included a single-blind randomized controlled phase 2/3 trial of AZD1222 (ChAdOx1 nCoV-19) in healthy adults. Trial participant PBMC samples were collected at day 0 and day 28 after the second dose for TCRbeta chain sequencing. This sample stems from a study of T cell responses to AZD1222 COVID-19 vaccine (dated by TCRdb to the early 2020s). For the wider study: A total of 233 trial participants underwent TCR sequencing, of whom around 200 received two doses of AZD1222 and about 25 received two doses of the MenACWY control vaccine. Trial participants were enrolled into age subgroups of 18-55, 56-69 and 70-plus years, which contained 148, 28 and 57 TCR-sequenced participants, respectively.

Overall study results and their limits: The whole spike protein was spanned by vaccine-associated CD4 TCRs, and dominant responses were seen in regions 160-218 and 743-854. After two AZD1222 doses, spike-specific TCR breadth and depth were significantly higher than at day 0 and than in MenACWY recipients. Because no samples from the day 14 peak response were available, repertoires could be characterized only after the peak T cell response. Only 5 to 7 AZD1222 recipients were SARS-CoV-2 seropositive at baseline, limiting conclusions about previously exposed vaccinees. Reportedly, close to half of the unique spike-specific TCRs recognized epitopes lying outside the regions that are mutated in the B.1.351 and B.1.1.7 variants. Participants were mostly white British and included more females than males, and it was suggested by the authors that clonal diversity may have been underestimated. The 56-69-year group was small, and its depth increase did not reach significance, likely because of low power.

Unmatched junction bases come to 16, with V trimmed by 6 bases and J by 2 bases. Its CDR3 holds 18 amino acids, cysteine through phenylalanine. Just CDR3 DNA is preserved here, 54 bases in frame from base 1. Via the germline V gene, CDR1 is SGHDN and CDR2 FVKESK. The CDR3 regions of human TCRbeta chains were analyzed by immunosequencing. On the authors' methods: TCRs in the repertoires were compared against a reference library of SARS-CoV-2-specific TCRs that had been generated with the MIRA antigen-specificity platform. Breadth was defined as the fraction of unique TCRs that were SARS-CoV-2-associated, and depth was defined as the fraction of total T cells that were SARS-CoV-2-associated. Using the MIRA data, each spike-specific TCR was assigned both to the spike region to which the TCR was reactive and to a CD4 or CD8 class. Log10-transformed breadth and depth values were compared by one-way ANOVA with Sidak's multiple comparisons tests. This is the immuneACCESS table as TCRdb keeps it, with only in-frame sequences that have V and J called. A part of the clones is gone; compared with another copy, unresolved V genes explain less than half, and the rest is unexplained. Clone size and the V and J calls come from that table; the DNA yielded D and trimming. This sample gives 100,000 to 150,000 clones in total; approximately 90% of them show up just once. The ten largest make up about 3.3% of the sample.

The chain was built from TRBV14 and TRBJ2-1, and 7 bases in between align with TRBD1. The sample in question was peripheral blood, obtained 28 days after the second AZD1222 dose. The sequence came from an adult who received the AZD1222 COVID-19 vaccine. The CDR3 reads as follows: CASSSTAGTAIPYNEQFF. The nucleotide sequence reads as follows: TGTGCCAGCAGTTCTACCGCCGGGACAGCCATTCCCTACAATGAGCAGTTCTTC.